Shown below are 17 T cell receptor beta chains from a single sample sequenced in a study of T cells in localized non-small cell lung cancer. Measured with immunoSEQ multiplex PCR; TCRdb has only the in-frame clones, and not every one. The profile shows around 94,000 clones, roughly 89% of them singletons. The sequences come from peripheral blood, collected before any cancer treatment. Receptors were obtained from a man aged 40 to 69 with stage I squamous cell lung carcinoma.

The V and J genes are TRBV29-1 and TRBJ1-1; 8 bases are a match to TRBD1. There are 15 residues in the CDR3. After removal of 3 bases from V and 4 bases from J, the junction contained 10 bases not matched to a gene. Germline assignment: CDR1 SQVTM and CDR2 ANQGSEA. This CDR3 is CSVDGGRGRFTEAFF. The CDR3 nucleotides are TGCAGCGTTGATGGGGGCAGGGGGCGGTTCACTGAAGCTTTCTTT. Full variable domain (rest looked up from reference TRBV29-1 and TRBJ1-1): SAVISQKPSRDICQRGTSLTIQCQVDSQVTMMFWYRQQPGQSLTLIATANQGSEATYESGFVIDKFPISRPNLTFSTLTVSNMSPEDSSIYLCSVDGGRGRFTEAFFGQGTRLTVV.

The J gene is TRBJ1-2, the V gene TRBV6-1; D remains ambiguous. The CDR3 extends over 15 amino acids. The V gene lost 6 bases and the J gene lost 2 bases, with 16 bases spanning the gap. Germline lookup yields CDR1 MNHNS and CDR2 SASEGT. The CDR3 is CASRDPYLGNYGYTF. The CDR3 nucleotides are TGTGCCAGCAGGGACCCCTATTTGGGAAACTATGGCTACACCTTC.

The chain links TRBV7-7 to TRBJ2-5; TRBD2 matches at 9 bases. With 1 base clipped from V and 1 base from J, the junction kept 4 bases outside the gene matches. CDR1 is SSHAT, CDR2 FNYEAQ, per germline (reference sequence). This CDR3 contains 16 residues. In DNA form, the CDR3 reads TGTGCCAGCAGCTTAGATCTAGCGGGGAGCCAAGAGACCCAGTACTTC. Translation gives CASSLDLAGSQETQYF. The variable domain in full, completed from reference TRBV7-7 and TRBJ2-5, reads GAGVSQSPRYKVTKRGQDVTLRCDPISSHATLYWYQQALGQGPEFLTYFNYEAQPDKSGLPSDRFSAERPEGSISTLTIQRTEQRDSAMYRCASSLDLAGSQETQYFGPGTRLLVL.

This chain connects TRBV5-1 to TRBJ1-3, with D maybe TRBD1 (6 bases). The ends were cut back, 0 bases at V and 0 bases at J, with 13 bases in the middle. Germline V gene sequence: CDR1 SGHRS, CDR2 YFSETQ. The CDR3 covers 17 residues. CDR3 sequence (DNA): TGCGCCAGCAGCTTGGGCGGGGGGCCCTACTCTGGAAACACCATATATTTT. This sequence encodes CASSLGGGPYSGNTIYF.

DNA for the CDR3: TGTGCCAGCAGATTACTTCGGTCGAACACTGAAGCTTTCTTT. As protein: CASRLLRSNTEAFF. The chain couples TRBV6-5 to TRBJ1-1, with no clear D. Germline V gene sequence: CDR1 MNHEY, CDR2 SVGAGI. The CDR3 sequence is 14 residues long. With 6 bases removed from V and 1 base from J, the gap between germline ends came to 12 bases.

The V and J genes are TRBV5-6 and TRBJ2-1; D unresolved. Trimming removed 6 bases at V and 10 bases at J, with 11 bases between. Germline CDR1 SGHDT, CDR2 YYEEEE. The CDR3 loop spans 11 amino acids. CDR3 sequence (DNA): TGTGCCAGCACCAAATTCCGAGAGCAGTTCTTC. Amino acids: CASTKFREQFF.

The chain carries TRBV6-1 and TRBJ1-6; 9 nucleotides align to TRBD1. The CDR3 is 15 amino acids. Germline assignment: CDR1 MNHNS and CDR2 SASEGT. J was trimmed by 8 bases and V by 0 bases; bases with no gene match: 2. The CDR3 reads CASSEAGQGYSPLHF. CDR3 DNA sequence: TGTGCCAGCAGTGAAGCGGGACAGGGATATTCACCCCTCCACTTT.

V usage is TRBV6-1 and J usage is TRBJ1-2; TRBD1 is a possible D gene (6 bases). The V and J ends lost 7 bases and 7 bases respectively, with 19 bases between them. The CDR3 extends over 14 amino acids. The germline V gene has CDR1 MNHNS and CDR2 SASEGT. Written as DNA, the CDR3 is TGTGCCAGCACAATTGGGGCGGGGGCCTCTGGCTACACCTTC. This encodes CASTIGAGASGYTF.

The CDR3 sequence: CASAVSYNSPLHF. As DNA, the CDR3 is TGTGCCAGCGCTGTCTCCTATAATTCACCCCTCCACTTT. The chain is built from TRBV6-5 and TRBJ1-6; D remains ambiguous. From germline, CDR1 is MNHEY and CDR2 SVGAGI. The CDR3 is 13 residues long. Trimming removed 8 bases at V and 0 bases at J, with 5 bases between.

The CDR3 sequence is CASSLGQRNSPLHF. The CDR3, as DNA: TGTGCCAGCAGTCTGGGACAGAGGAATTCACCCCTCCACTTT. V usage is TRBV6-5 and J usage is TRBJ1-6; TRBD1 matches at 7 bases. Germline trimming cut 5 bases from V and 7 bases from J; bases unmatched to any gene: 5. Per the germline V gene, CDR1 is MNHEY and CDR2 is SVGAGI. This CDR3 is built from 14 residues.

The rearrangement uses TRBV4-1 and TRBJ2-5; 10 positions agree with TRBD2. Germline CDR1 is MGHRA and CDR2 is YSYEKL. J gave up 2 bases and V 1 base, and 7 bases lay outside the gene matches. The CDR3 has 17 amino acids. CDR3 loop: CASSQGMLAGVQETQYF. The DNA for the CDR3 is TGCGCCAGCAGCCAAGGGATGCTAGCGGGGGTACAAGAGACCCAGTACTTC.

The chain links TRBV4-3 to TRBJ2-3; no clear D gene. The germline V gene has CDR1 LGHNA and CDR2 YSLEER. The CDR3 is 14 residues long. Trimming took off 0 bases at V and 0 bases at J, with 4 bases between the two ends. The CDR3 sequence: CASSQDPSTDTQYF. In nucleotides, the CDR3 is TGCGCCAGCAGCCAAGACCCCAGCACAGATACGCAGTATTTT.

This chain uses TRBV5-1 with TRBJ2-1; tentatively, D is TRBD1 (5 bases). The CDR3 has 15 amino acids. The V end lost 3 bases, the J end lost 10 bases, and 20 bases lay between the germline ends. In germline, CDR1 is SGHRS, CDR2 YFSETQ. CDR3 sequence (DNA): TGCGCCAGCAGCTCCCTAAGTTGGAAGACAGAGGAGCAGTTCTTC. As protein: CASSSLSWKTEEQFF.

The table lists this clone with a count of one. The chain is built from TRBV5-1 and TRBJ1-1; D perhaps matches TRBD1 (5 bases). The CDR3 covers 15 residues. Germline-derived CDR1 and CDR2 are SGHRS and YFSETQ. Trimming removed 0 bases at V and 7 bases at J, with 16 bases between. The CDR3 is CASSLAGTLPREAFF. The CDR3 bases are TGCGCCAGCAGCTTGGCGGGGACTCTCCCTCGTGAAGCTTTCTTT.

This chain connects TRBV13 to TRBJ2-5; D remains unclear. Between the trimmed V and J ends, which lost 5 bases and 3 bases, there was a span of 10 bases. The CDR3 is made up of 13 amino acids. Looked up from germline, CDR1 is PRHDT and CDR2 is FYEKMQ (reference sequence). Here the CDR3 reads CASSPQWEETQYF. The CDR3 region has the DNA TGTGCCAGCAGCCCCCAGTGGGAAGAGACCCAGTACTTC.

This chain uses TRBV27 with TRBJ2-3; 13 bases are a match to TRBD2. The V gene's germline CDR1 is MNHEY and CDR2 SMNVEV (reference sequence). The CDR3 length is 16 residues. V lost 6 bases and J lost 4; bases outside the gene matches: 7. CDR3 in DNA: TGTGCCAGCAGCCAACTAGCGGGGGGGCCCGCAGATACGCAGTATTTT. Translated: CASSQLAGGPADTQYF.

On this clone: The same CDR3 is also encoded by other DNA sequences in this sample. V is TRBV7-2 and J is TRBJ2-5; D is uncertain. Trimming stripped 2 bases from V and 5 bases from J, with 9 bases between. This CDR3 has 13 residues. In germline, CDR1 is SGHTA, CDR2 FQGNSA. This CDR3 reads CASSLQGRETQYF. The CDR3 coding sequence is TGTGCCAGCAGCTTACAAGGGCGGGAGACCCAGTACTTC.